This TCR beta chain was identified during a study of early T cells in non-severe SARS-CoV-2 infection. The wider study: With bulk RNA from unsorted whole blood as input, sequencing yielded unpaired chains.

Worth noting for this clonotype: Its antigen is unknown.

Findings of the study overall: Reliance on VDJdb matching favored anti-spike CD8 responses; private and CD4 specificities were missed.

Deletions cut 6 bases from V and 1 base from J, with 4 bases between. The CDR3 extends over 11 amino acids. Unique molecular identifiers (one per individual cDNA molecule) were attached. Using its own MiXCR run on the 5' RACE reads, TCRdb lists one record per CDR3 protein. The sample holds tens of thousands of distinct CDR3 sequences, approximately 10% seen once. The chain links TRBV12-3 or TRBV12-4 to TRBJ2-7; no definite D call. This specimen consisted of whole blood, obtained at baseline. This sequence originates from an adult who was a healthcare worker with PCR-confirmed SARS-CoV-2 infection or an uninfected control (not recorded which). Written as DNA, the CDR3 is TGTGCCAGCAGCCAATCCTACGAGCAGTACTTC. Translation gives CASSQSYEQYF.